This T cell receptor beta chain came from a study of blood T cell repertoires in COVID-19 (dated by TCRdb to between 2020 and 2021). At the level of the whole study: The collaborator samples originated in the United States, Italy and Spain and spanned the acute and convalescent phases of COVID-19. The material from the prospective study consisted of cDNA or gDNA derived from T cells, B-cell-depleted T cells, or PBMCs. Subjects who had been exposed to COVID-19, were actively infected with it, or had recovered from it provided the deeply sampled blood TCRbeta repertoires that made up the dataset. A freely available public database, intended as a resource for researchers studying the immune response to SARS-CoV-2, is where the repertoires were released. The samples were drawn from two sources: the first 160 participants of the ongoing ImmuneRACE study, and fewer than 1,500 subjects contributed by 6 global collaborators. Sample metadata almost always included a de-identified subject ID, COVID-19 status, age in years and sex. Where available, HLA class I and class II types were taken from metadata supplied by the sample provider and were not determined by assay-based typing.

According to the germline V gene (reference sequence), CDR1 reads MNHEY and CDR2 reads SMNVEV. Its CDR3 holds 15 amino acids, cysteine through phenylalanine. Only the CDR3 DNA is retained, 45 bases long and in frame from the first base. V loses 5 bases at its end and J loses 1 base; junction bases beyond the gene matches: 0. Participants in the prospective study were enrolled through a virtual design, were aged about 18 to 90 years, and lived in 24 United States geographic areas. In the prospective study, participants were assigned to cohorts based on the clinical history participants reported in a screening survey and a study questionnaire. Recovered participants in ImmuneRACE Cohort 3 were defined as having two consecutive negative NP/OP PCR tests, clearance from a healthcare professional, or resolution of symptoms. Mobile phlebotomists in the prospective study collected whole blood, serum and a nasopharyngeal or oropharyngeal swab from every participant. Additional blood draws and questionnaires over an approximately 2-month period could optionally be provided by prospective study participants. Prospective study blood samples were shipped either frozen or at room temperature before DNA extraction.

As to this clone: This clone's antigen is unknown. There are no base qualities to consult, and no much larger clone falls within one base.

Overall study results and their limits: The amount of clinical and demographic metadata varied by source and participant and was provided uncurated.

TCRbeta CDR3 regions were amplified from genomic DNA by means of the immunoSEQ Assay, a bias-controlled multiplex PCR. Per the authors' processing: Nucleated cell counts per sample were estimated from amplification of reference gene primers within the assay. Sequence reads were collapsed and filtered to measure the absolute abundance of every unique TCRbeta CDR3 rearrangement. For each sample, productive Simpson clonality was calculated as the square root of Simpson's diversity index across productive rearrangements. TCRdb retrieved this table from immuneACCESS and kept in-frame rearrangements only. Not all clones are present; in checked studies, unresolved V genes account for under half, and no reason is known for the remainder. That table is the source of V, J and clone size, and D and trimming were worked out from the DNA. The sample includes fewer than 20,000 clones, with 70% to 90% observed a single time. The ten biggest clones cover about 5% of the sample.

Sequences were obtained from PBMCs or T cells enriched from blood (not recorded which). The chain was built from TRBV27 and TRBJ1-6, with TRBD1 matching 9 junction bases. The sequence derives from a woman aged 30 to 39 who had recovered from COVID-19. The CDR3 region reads CASSGTGSYNSPLHF. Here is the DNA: TGTGCCAGCAGTGGGACAGGGTCCTATAATTCACCCCTCCACTTT.